These 5 T cell receptor beta chains were all obtained from the same sample, sequenced in a study of regulatory T cells in long-lasting Graves disease. Relying on iRepertoire HTBI primers and Arm-PCR of CDR3 regions, the team built TCR beta libraries. TCRdb re-called the multiplex PCR reads with MiXCR, one entry per CDR3 protein. Among about 450,000 distinct CDR3 sequences listed, 23% were seen once. Time point described: persistent/refractory GD, antithyroid drugs over 5 years with positive TRAb. RNA extracted from PBMCs served as the sequencing template. Sequencing used peripheral blood mononuclear cells (PBMCs), obtained when the disease was refractory, from a patient treated with antithyroid drugs. The receptors come from a female donor with Graves disease.

At least ten counts were recorded for this clonotype. The V and J genes are TRBV7-8 and TRBJ2-5; 13 positions agree with TRBD2. The trim removed 5 bases at V and 5 bases at J, leaving 11 bases unmatched. Germline CDR1 is SGHVS and CDR2 is FQNEAQ. The CDR3 runs to 17 residues. CDR3 protein: CASSIRTSGSFFETQYF. The CDR3 DNA reads TGTGCCAGCAGCATTAGGACTAGCGGGAGTTTTTTTGAGACCCAGTACTTC.

The sample holds many counts of this clonotype. The genes are TRBV29-1 and TRBJ2-5; possibly TRBD1 or TRBD2 for D (5 bases each). There are 17 residues in the CDR3. Per germline, CDR1 SQVTM and CDR2 ANQGSEA. Trimming shortened V by 5 bases and J by 1 base, and 23 bases separated the two germline ends. The CDR3 DNA follows: TGCAGCGTTTATGGGGACGGGACGGACGATACCCAAGAGACCCAGTACTTC. Translated, it gives CSVYGDGTDDTQETQYF.

This clonotype was detected only a few times. The J gene is TRBJ2-2, the V gene TRBV5-1; no reliable D call. Trimming took off 0 bases at V and 0 bases at J, with 9 bases between the two ends. Germline V gene lookup returns CDR1 SGHRS and CDR2 YFSETQ. CDR3 length: 16 residues. CDR3: CASSLEGRANTGELFF. The CDR3 DNA reads as TGCGCCAGCAGCTTGGAGGGCAGAGCGAACACCGGGGAGCTGTTTTTT.

This clonotype was detected many times. V and J are TRBV15 and TRBJ2-1; 14 nucleotides line up with TRBD2. Losses at the gene ends were 1 base for V and 4 bases for J; bases not matched to a gene: 3. Germline CDR1 LNHNV, CDR2 YYDKDF (reference sequence). This CDR3 region has 17 residues. In DNA, the CDR3 is TGTGCCACCAGCAGAGCCGGACTAGCGGGAGGATACAATGAGCAGTTCTTC. Protein sequence: CATSRAGLAGGYNEQFF.

This clonotype was seen at least ten times. The gene calls are TRBV28 and TRBJ2-5; 7 bases match TRBD1. The CDR3 contains 17 residues. Germline CDR1 is MDHEN and CDR2 is SYDVKM. Losses at the gene ends were 1 base for V and 2 bases for J; bases not matched to a gene: 10. The CDR3 reads CASSLFGTESPQETQYF. In nucleotides, the CDR3 is TGTGCCAGCAGTTTATTCGGGACAGAATCACCACAAGAGACCCAGTACTTC.